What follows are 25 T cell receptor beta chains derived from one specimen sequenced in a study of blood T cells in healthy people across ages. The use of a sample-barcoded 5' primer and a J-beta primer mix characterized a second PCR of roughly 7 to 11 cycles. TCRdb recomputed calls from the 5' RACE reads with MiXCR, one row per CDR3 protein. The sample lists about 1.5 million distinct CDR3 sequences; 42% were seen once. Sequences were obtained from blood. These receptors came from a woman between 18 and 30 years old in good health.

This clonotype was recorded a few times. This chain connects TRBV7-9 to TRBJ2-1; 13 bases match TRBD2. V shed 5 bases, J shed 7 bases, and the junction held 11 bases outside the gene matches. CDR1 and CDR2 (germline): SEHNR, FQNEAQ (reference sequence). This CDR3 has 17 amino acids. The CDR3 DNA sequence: TGTGCCAGCAGCCCAACACTAGCGGGAGGGCCGGGGAATGAGCAGTTCTTC. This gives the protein CASSPTLAGGPGNEQFF.

CDR3 loop: CAWSTGLASYNEQFF. For the CDR3, the DNA is TGTGCCTGGAGTACCGGACTAGCCAGTTACAATGAGCAGTTCTTC. This chain joins TRBV30 and TRBJ2-1; 8 positions match TRBD2. The CDR3 covers 15 residues. From germline, CDR1 is GTSNPN and CDR2 SVGIG (reference sequence). The junction had 7 bases not matched to a gene; V was cut back by 2 bases and J by 4 bases.

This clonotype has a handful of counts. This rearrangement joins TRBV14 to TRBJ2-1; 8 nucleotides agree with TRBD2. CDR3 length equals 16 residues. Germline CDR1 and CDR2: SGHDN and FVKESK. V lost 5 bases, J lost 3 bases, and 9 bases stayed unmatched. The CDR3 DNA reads TGTGCCAGCAGCAGTGATAGCGGGATGGGCTACAATGAGCAGTTCTTC. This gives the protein CASSSDSGMGYNEQFF.

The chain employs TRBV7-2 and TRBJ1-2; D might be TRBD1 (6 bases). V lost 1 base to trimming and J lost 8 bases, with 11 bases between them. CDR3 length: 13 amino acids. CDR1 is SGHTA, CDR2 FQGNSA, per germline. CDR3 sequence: CASSLETGWGYTF. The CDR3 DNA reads TGTGCCAGCAGCTTAGAAACAGGGTGGGGCTACACCTTC.

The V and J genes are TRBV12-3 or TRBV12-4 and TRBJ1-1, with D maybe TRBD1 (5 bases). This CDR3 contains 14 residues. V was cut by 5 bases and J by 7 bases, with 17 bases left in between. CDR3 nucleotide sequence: TGTGCCAGCAGTCCAAGGGGAAGAGACATTGAAGCTTTCTTT. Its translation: CASSPRGRDIEAFF.

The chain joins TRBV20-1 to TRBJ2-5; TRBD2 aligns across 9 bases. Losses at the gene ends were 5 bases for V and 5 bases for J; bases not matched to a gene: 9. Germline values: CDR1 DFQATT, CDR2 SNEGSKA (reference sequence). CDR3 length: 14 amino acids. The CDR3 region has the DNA TGCAGTGCTGCTATAGCGGGGGTACGCGAGACCCAGTACTTC. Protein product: CSAAIAGVRETQYF.

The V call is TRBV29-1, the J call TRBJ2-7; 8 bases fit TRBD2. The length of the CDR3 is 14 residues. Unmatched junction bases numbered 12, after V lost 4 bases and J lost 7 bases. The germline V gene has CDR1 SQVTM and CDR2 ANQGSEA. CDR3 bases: TGCAGCGTTGCTGGCCAGCGGGAGAGGAGTGAGCAGTACTTC. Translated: CSVAGQRERSEQYF.

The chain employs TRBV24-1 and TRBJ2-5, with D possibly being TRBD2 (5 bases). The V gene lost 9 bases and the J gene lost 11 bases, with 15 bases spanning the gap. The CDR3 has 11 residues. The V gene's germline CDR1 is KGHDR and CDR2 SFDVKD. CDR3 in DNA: TGTGCCACCGAGGACTGGGATGAGCAGTACTTC. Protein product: CATEDWDEQYF.

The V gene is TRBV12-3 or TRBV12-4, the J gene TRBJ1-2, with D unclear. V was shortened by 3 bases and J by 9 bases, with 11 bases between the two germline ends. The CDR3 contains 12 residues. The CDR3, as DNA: TGTGCCAGCAGTTTCGGTCGGGGTAGCTACACCTTC. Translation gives CASSFGRGSYTF.

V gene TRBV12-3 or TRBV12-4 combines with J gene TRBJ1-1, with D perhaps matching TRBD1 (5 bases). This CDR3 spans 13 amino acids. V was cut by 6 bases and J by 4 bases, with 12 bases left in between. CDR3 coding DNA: TGTGCCAGCAGGCGAGGGGTGGGCACTGAAGCTTTCTTT. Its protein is CASRRGVGTEAFF.

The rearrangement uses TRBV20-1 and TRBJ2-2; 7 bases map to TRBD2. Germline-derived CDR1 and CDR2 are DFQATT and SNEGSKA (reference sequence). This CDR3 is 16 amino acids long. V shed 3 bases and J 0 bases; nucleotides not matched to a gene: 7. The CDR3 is CSARSGGGSNTGELFF. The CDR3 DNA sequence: TGCAGTGCTAGGAGTGGCGGGGGATCGAACACCGGGGAGCTGTTTTTT.

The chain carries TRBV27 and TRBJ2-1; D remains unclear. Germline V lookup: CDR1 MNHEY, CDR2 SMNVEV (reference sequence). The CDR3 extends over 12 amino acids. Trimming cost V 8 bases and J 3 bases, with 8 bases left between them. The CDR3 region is CASRWGYNEQFF. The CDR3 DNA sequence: TGTGCCAGCCGCTGGGGCTACAATGAGCAGTTCTTC.

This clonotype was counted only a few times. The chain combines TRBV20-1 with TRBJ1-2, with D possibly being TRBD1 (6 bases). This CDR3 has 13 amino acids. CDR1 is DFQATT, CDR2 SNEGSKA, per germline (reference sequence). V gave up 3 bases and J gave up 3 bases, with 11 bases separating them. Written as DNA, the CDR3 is TGCAGTGCTAGGCGCGGACAGTACTATGGCTACACCTTC. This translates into CSARRGQYYGYTF.

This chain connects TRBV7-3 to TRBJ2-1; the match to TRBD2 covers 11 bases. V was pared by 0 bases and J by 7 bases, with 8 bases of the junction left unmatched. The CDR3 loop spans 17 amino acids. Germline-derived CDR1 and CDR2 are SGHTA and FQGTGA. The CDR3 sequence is CASSLTLGLAGGNEQFF. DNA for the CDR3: TGTGCCAGCAGCTTAACCCTCGGGCTAGCGGGAGGTAATGAGCAGTTCTTC.

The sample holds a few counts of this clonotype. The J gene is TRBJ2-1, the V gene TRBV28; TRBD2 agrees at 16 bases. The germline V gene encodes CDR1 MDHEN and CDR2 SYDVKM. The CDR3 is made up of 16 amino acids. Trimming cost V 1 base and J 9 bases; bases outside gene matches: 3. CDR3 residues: CASSLYGTSGRVEQFF. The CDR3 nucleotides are TGTGCCAGCAGTTTATATGGGACTAGCGGGAGGGTTGAGCAGTTCTTC.

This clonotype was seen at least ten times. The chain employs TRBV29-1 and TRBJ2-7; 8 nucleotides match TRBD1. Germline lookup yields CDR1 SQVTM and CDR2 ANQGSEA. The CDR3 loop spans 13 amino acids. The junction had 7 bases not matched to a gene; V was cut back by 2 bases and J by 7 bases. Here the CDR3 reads CSVEQGAPREQYF. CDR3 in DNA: TGCAGCGTTGAACAGGGGGCACCGAGGGAGCAGTACTTC.

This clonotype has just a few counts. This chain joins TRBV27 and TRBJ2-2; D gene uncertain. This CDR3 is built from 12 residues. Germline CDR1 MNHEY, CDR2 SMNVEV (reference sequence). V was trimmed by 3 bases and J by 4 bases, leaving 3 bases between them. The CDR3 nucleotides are TGTGCCAGCAGTTTCCCCACCGGGGAGCTGTTTTTT. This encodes CASSFPTGELFF.

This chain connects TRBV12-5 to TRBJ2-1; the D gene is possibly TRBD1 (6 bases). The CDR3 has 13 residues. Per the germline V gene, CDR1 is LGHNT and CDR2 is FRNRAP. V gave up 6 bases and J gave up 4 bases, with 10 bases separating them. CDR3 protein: CASGRGQYNEQFF. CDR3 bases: TGTGCTAGTGGCCGTGGACAGTACAATGAGCAGTTCTTC.

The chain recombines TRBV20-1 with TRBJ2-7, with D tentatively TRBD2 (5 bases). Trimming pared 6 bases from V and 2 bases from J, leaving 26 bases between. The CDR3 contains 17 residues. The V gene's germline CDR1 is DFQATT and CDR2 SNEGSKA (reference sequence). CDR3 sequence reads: CSAGAPRGADFTYEQYF. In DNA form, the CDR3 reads TGCAGTGCGGGTGCCCCCCGCGGAGCGGACTTTACCTACGAGCAGTACTTC.

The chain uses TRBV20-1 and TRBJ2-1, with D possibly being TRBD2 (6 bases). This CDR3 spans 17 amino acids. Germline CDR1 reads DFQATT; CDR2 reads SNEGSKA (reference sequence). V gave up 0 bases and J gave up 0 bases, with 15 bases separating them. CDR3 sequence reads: CSARDLGGPSSYNEQFF. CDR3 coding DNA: TGCAGTGCTAGAGACCTCGGGGGACCTAGCTCCTACAATGAGCAGTTCTTC.

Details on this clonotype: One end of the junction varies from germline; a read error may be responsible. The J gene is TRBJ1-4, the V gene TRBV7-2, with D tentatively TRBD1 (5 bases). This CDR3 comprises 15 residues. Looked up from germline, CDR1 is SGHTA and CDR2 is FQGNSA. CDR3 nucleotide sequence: TGTGCCCGCAGCTTAGTAGGGGCAGGGAAAGTAAAACTGTTTTTT. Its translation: CARSLVGAGKVKLFF.

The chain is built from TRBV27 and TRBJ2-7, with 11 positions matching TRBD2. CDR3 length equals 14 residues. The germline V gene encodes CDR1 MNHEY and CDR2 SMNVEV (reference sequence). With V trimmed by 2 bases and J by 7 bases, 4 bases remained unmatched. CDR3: CASSLLAGGQEQYF. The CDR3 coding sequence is TGTGCCAGCAGTTTACTAGCGGGAGGTCAGGAGCAGTACTTC.

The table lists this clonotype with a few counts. CDR3 region: CASSSLTSGAGAYNEQFF. The CDR3 DNA is TGTGCCAGCAGTTCTCTGACTAGCGGGGCCGGCGCCTACAATGAGCAGTTCTTC. The V and J genes are TRBV6-5 and TRBJ2-1; TRBD2 matches 11 bases. Germline CDR1 MNHEY, CDR2 SVGAGI. This CDR3 has 18 amino acids. V lost 4 bases to trimming and J lost 2 bases; unmatched junction nucleotides: 10.

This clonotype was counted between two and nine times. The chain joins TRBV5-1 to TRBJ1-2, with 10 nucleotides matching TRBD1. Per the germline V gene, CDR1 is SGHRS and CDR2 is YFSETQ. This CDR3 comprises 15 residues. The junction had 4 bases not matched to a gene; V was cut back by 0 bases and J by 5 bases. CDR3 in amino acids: CASSLAGTGEYGYTF. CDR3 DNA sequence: TGCGCCAGCAGCTTGGCTGGGACAGGGGAATATGGCTACACCTTC.

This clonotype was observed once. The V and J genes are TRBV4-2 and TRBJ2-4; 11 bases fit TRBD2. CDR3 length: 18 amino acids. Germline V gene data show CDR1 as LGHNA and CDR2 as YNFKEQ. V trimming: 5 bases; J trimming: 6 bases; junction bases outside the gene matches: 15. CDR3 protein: CASSLGLAVTPTGNIQYF. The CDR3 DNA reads TGTGCCAGCAGCTTGGGACTAGCGGTAACGCCAACGGGAAACATTCAGTACTTC.